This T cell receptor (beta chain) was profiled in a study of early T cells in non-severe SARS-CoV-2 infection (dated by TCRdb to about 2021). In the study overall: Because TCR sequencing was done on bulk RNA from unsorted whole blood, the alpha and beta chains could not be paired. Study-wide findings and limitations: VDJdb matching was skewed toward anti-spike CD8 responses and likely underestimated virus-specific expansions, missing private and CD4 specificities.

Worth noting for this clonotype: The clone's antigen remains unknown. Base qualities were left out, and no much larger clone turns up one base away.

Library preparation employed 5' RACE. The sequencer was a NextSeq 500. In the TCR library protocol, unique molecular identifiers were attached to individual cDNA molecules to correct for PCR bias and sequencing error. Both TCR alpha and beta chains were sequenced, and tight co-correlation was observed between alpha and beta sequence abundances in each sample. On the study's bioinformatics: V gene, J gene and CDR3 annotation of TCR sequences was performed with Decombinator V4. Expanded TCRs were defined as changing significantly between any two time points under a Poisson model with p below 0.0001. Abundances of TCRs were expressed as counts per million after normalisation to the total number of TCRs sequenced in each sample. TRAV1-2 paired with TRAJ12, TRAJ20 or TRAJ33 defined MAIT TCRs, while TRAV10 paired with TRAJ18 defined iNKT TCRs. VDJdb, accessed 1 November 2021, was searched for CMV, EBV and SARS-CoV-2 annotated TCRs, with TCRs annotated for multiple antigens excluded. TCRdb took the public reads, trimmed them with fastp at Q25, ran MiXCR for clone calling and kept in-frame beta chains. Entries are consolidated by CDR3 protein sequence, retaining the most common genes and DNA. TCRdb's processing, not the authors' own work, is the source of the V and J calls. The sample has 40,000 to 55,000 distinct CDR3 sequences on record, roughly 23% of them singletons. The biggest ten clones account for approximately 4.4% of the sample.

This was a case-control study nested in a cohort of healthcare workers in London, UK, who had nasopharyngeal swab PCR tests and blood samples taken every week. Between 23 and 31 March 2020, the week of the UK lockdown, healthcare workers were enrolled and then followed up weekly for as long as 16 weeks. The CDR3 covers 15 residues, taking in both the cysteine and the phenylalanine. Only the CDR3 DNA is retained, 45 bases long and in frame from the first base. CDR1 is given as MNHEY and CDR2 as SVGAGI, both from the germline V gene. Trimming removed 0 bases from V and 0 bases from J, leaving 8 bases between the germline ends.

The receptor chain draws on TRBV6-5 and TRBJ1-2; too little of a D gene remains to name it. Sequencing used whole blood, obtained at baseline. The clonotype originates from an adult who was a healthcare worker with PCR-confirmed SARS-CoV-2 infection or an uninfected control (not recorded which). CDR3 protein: CASSYSRAPNYGYTF. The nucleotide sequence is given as TGTGCCAGCAGTTACTCGAGAGCTCCTAACTATGGCTACACCTTC.